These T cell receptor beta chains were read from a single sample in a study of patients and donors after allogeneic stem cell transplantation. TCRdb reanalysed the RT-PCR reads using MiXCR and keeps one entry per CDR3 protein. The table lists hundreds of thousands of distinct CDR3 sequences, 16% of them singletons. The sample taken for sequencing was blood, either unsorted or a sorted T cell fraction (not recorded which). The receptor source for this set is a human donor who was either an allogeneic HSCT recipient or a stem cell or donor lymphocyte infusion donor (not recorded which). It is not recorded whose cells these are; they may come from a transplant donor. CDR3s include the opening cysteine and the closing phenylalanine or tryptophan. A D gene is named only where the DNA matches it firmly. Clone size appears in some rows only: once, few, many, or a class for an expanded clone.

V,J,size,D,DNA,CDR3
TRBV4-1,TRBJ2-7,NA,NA,TGCGCCAGCAGCCAAGATCCTGGACCATACTACGAGCAGTACTTC,CASSQDPGPYYEQYF
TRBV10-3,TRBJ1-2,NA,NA,TGTGCCATCAGTGAGCTCGGGGTTGGCTACACCTTC,CAISELGVGYTF
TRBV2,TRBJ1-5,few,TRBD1,TGTGCCAGCGACGGGACAGGGGAAAATCAGCCCCAGCATTTT,CASDGTGENQPQHF
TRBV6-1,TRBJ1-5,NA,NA,TGTGCCAGCACCCGACTGAAAGGGGACGATAGCAATCAGCCCCAGCATTTT,CASTRLKGDDSNQPQHF
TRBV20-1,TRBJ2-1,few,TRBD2,TGCAGTGCTAGGGTCCCCGGGACTAGCGGGACCCAGTTCTTC,CSARVPGTSGTQFF
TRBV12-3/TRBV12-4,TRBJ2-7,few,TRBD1,TGTGCCAGCAGTTGGGGACAGGGTCCCTACGAGCAGTACTTC,CASSWGQGPYEQYF
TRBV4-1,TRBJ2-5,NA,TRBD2,TGCGCCAGCAGCAAACCTAGCGGGGGGACTCAAGAGACCCAGTACTTC,CASSKPSGGTQETQYF
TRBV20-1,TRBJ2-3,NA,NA,TGCAGTGCTAGAGATATGAGTAGGGATACGCAGTATTTT,CSARDMSRDTQYF
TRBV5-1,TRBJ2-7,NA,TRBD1,TGCGCCAGCAGCTTGGCACAGGGGGCTACCTACGAGCAGTACTTC,CASSLAQGATYEQYF
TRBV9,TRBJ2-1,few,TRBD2,TGTGCCAGCAGCGGGGGGGGGACTAGCGGGAGGAATGAGCAGTTCTTC,CASSGGGTSGRNEQFF
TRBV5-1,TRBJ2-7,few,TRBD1,TGCGCCAGCAGCTGGACGACAGGGGGCGCAGAGCAGTACTTC,CASSWTTGGAEQYF
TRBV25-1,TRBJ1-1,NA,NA,TGTGCCAGCAGGACGGAGAAAAGGGCTTTCTTT,CASRTEKRAFF
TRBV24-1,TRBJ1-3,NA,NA,TGTGCCACCCGCCCCCCTGGGACACCGACCGACTCTGGAAACACCATATATTTT,CATRPPGTPTDSGNTIYF
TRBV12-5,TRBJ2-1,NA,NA,TGTGCTAGTGGTTTGATAGCGGAGAGCTCCTACAATGAGCAGTTCTTC,CASGLIAESSYNEQFF
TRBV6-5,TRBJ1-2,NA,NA,TGTGCCAGCAGTTACCCTCCGGGACACAACTATGGCTACACCTTC,CASSYPPGHNYGYTF
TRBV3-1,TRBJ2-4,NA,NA,TGTGCCAGCAGCCAATACTCCACTAGGGGGGGAAACATTCAGTACTTC,CASSQYSTRGGNIQYF
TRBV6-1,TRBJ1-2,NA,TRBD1,TGTGCCAGCAGTGCGAGGACAGGGGACGGCTACACCTTC,CASSARTGDGYTF
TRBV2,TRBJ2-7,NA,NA,TGTGCCAGCAGTGACGGCAGGAACTACGAGCAGTACTTC,CASSDGRNYEQYF
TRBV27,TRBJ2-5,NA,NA,TGTGCCAGCAGCCTGATGGGGGTCGGGAAGACCCAGTACTTC,CASSLMGVGKTQYF
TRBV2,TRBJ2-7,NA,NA,TGTGCCAGCAGTGAATTAGGCCCGAACTACGAGCAGTACTTC,CASSELGPNYEQYF
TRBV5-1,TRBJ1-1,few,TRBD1,TGCGCCAGCAGCTCCATGCAGGGGGGCCCACCTGAAGCTTTCTTT,CASSSMQGGPPEAFF
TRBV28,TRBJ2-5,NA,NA,TGTGCCAGCAGTTTATTCCGTGGGGGCGCGGCTGTGGAGACCCAGTACTTC,CASSLFRGGAAVETQYF
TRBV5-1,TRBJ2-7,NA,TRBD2,TGCGCCAGCAGCTCATCGAGGGGAGGGTTTAGCTCCTACGAGCAGTACTTC,CASSSSRGGFSSYEQYF
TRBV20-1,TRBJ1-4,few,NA,TGCAGTGCTAGAGATTTAGCGGGGATCAATAATGAAAAACTGTTTTTT,CSARDLAGINNEKLFF
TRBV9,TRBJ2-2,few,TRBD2,TGTGCCAGCAGCGTAGGGCTAGCGGGGGGCCACGCCCCGAACACCGGGGAGCTGTTTTTT,CASSVGLAGGHAPNTGELFF
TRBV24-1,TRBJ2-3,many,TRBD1,TGTGCCACCAGTGGAAGGGGGCTGAGCACAGATACGCAGTATTTT,CATSGRGLSTDTQYF
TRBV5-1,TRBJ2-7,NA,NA,TGCGCCAGCAGTCTGGGGACGATAAACTCCTACGAGCAGTACTTC,CASSLGTINSYEQYF
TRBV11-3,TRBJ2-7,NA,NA,TGTGCCAGCAGCACCAGACCGGACCATACCTACGAGCAGTACTTC,CASSTRPDHTYEQYF
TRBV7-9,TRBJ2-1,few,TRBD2,TGTGCCAGCAGCTTCTCAATAGCGGGACGGAACAATGAGCAGTTCTTC,CASSFSIAGRNNEQFF
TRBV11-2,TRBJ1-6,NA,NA,TGTGCCAGCAGCCCGAGTTGGGGAGACTATAATTCACCCCTCCACTTT,CASSPSWGDYNSPLHF
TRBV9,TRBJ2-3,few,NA,TGTGCCAGCAGCGCCCTGGACAGTTATACGCAGTATTTT,CASSALDSYTQYF
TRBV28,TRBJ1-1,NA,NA,TGTGCCAGCAGTTTATCAGAGGTAGCTTTCTTT,CASSLSEVAFF
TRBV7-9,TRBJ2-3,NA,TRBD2,TGTGCCAGCAGCTCCCTTAGCGGGAGGATCACAGATACGCAGTATTTT,CASSSLSGRITDTQYF
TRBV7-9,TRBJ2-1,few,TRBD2,TGTGCCAGCAGCTTAGGGGGACTAGCGGGAGTAGAAGAGCAGTTCTTC,CASSLGGLAGVEEQFF
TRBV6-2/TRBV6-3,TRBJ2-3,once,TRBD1,TGTGCCAGCAGTCATCACCTCAGGGGGCGCGCGACAGATACGCAGTATTTT,CASSHHLRGRATDTQYF
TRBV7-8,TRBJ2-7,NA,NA,TGTGCCAGCAGGTACAGTGCTGGGGAGCAGTACTTC,CASRYSAGEQYF
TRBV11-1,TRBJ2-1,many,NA,TGTGCCAGCAGCTTATGGAGGGGATCCTACAATGAGCAGTTCTTC,CASSLWRGSYNEQFF
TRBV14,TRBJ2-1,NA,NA,TGTGCCAGCAGCCAACGAGCGGGTCTAAGCTCCTACAATGAGCAGTTCTTC,CASSQRAGLSSYNEQFF
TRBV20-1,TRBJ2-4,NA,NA,TGCAGTGCTAGAGATTCGGGAGATCGCATTCAGTACTTC,CSARDSGDRIQYF
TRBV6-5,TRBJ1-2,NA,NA,TGTGCCAGCAGTTCTATCCGACAGCGAGAGGACTCCTATGGCTACACCTTC,CASSSIRQREDSYGYTF
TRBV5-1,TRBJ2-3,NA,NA,TGCGCCAGCACCTACACAGGGACCTCGGGAGATACGCAGTATTTT,CASTYTGTSGDTQYF
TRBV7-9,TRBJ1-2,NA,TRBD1,TGTGCCAGCAGCTTCCGGGACAGGCTGGGTGGCTACACCTTC,CASSFRDRLGGYTF